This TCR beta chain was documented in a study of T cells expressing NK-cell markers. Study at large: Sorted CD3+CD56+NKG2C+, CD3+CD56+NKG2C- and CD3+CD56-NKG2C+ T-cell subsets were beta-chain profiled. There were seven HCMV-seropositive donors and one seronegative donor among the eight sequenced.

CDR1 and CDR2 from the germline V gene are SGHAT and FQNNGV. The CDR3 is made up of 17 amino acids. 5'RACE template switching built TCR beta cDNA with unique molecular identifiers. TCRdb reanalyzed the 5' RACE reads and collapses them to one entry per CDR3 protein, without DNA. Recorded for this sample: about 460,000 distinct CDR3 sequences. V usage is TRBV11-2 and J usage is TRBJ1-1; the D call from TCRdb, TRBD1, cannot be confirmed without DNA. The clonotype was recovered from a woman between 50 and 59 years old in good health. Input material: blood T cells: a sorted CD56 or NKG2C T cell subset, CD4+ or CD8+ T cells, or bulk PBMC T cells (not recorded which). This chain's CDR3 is CASSGVQWGTGITEAFF.